These 18 T cell receptor beta chains came from one sample sequenced in a study of beta chain features in type 1 diabetes. Whole-study results and caveats: There was a moderate but significant shortening of TCRB CDR3s in all four CD4+ subsets of Type 1 diabetes patients.

All of the isolated RNA was reverse transcribed, so expressed TCRB transcripts were sequenced. Repertoires were generated with immunoSEQ multiplex PCR, while TCRdb's copy carries only in-frame clones and drops some. Here the sample spans about 700,000 clones, 13% being singletons. These receptors have no known antigen. Sequenced sample: naive CD4+ T cells from blood. The source of these receptors is a man aged 18-30 years with type 1 diabetes.

This clone was recorded a few times. The chain joins TRBV10-1 to TRBJ1-1; no firm D call. V was cut by 3 bases and J by 3 bases, with 8 bases left in between. The CDR3 extends over 13 amino acids. From germline, CDR1 is WNHNN and CDR2 SYGVQD (reference sequence). The CDR3, as DNA: TGCGCCAGCAGTGAACATTTCGACACTGAAGCTTTCTTT. Encoded protein: CASSEHFDTEAFF.

This clone was found a few times. The rearrangement joins TRBV5-4 to TRBJ1-1; 8 bases match TRBD1. After removal of 2 bases from V and 2 bases from J, the junction contained 5 bases not matched to a gene. The CDR3 runs 15 residues. The germline CDR1 and CDR2 sequences are SGHNT and YYREEE (reference sequence). In DNA, the CDR3 is TGTGCCAGCAGCTTTCAGGGGGCACAAAACACTGAAGCTTTCTTT. Its translation: CASSFQGAQNTEAFF.

The J gene is TRBJ2-5, the V gene TRBV7-2; TRBD2 matches 9 bases. This CDR3 has 15 residues. Trimming cost V 1 base and J 5 bases; bases outside gene matches: 5. CDR1 and CDR2 (germline): SGHTA, FQGNSA. This chain's CDR3 is CASSLVGSGGETQYF. DNA for the CDR3: TGTGCCAGCAGCTTAGTGGGTAGCGGGGGTGAGACCCAGTACTTC. The whole variable domain, filled in from reference TRBV7-2 and TRBJ2-5, reads GAGVSQSPSNKVTEKGKDVELRCDPISGHTALYWYRQSLGQGLEFLIYFQGNSAPDKSGLPSDRFSAERTGGSVSTLTIQRTQQEDSAVYLCASSLVGSGGETQYFGPGTRLLVL.

This chain connects TRBV4-1 to TRBJ2-7, with TRBD1 matching 9 bases. Trimming removed 0 bases from V and 2 bases from J; junction bases left unmatched: 11. The V gene's germline CDR1 is MGHRA and CDR2 YSYEKL. The CDR3 is 18 amino acids. In nucleotides, the CDR3 is TGCGCCAGCAGCCAAGACCCGGCCGACAGGGGGGTTCCCTACGAGCAGTACTTC. Its translation is CASSQDPADRGVPYEQYF.

This clone has more than one count but fewer than ten. This chain uses TRBV27 with TRBJ2-5; D is possibly TRBD1 (6 bases). V was clipped by 0 bases and J by 3 bases, with 8 bases between them. This CDR3 comprises 14 residues. CDR1 MNHEY and CDR2 SMNVEV come from the germline V gene (reference sequence). The CDR3 region has the DNA TGTGCCAGCAGTTTATCGAACAGGGAAGAGACCCAGTACTTC. The encoded protein is CASSLSNREETQYF.

The chain joins TRBV28 to TRBJ1-5, with D maybe TRBD1 (6 bases). With 7 bases removed from V and 2 bases from J, the gap between germline ends came to 15 bases. The CDR3 is made up of 15 amino acids. Germline CDR1 reads MDHEN; CDR2 reads SYDVKM. This chain's CDR3 is CASIGRRGGNQPQHF. CDR3 in DNA: TGTGCCAGCATTGGTCGCAGGGGAGGCAATCAGCCCCAGCATTTT.

There are a few counts of this clone. The CDR3 loop is CASTLRSGLEMNTEAFF. CDR3 in DNA: TGTGCCAGCACCCTACGGTCAGGGTTGGAAATGAACACTGAAGCTTTCTTT. This rearrangement joins TRBV27 to TRBJ1-1; tentatively, D is TRBD1 (5 bases). Germline CDR1 and CDR2: MNHEY and SMNVEV (reference sequence). The germline V and J ends were trimmed by 7 bases and 0 bases, with 21 bases remaining between them. The CDR3 totals 17 residues.

The V and J genes are TRBV18 and TRBJ2-2; 8 bases fit TRBD2. V lost 2 bases, J lost 0 bases, and 2 bases stayed unmatched. The CDR3 is 16 amino acids. Germline CDR1 KGHSH, CDR2 LQKENI. Here the CDR3 reads CASSPVAGTNTGELFF. The DNA for the CDR3 is TGTGCCAGCTCACCAGTAGCGGGAACGAACACCGGGGAGCTGTTTTTT.

This clone turned up a few times. The V and J genes are TRBV7-9 and TRBJ1-2; 9 bases match TRBD1. The V and J ends lost 4 bases and 7 bases, in that order; junction bases with no gene match: 4. The CDR3 consists of 13 residues. Germline CDR1 SEHNR, CDR2 FQNEAQ (reference sequence). The CDR3 is CASSSTGGSGYTF. In DNA, the CDR3 is TGTGCCAGCAGCTCCACAGGGGGCAGTGGCTACACCTTC.

This clone was seen more than once but under ten times. The CDR3 region is CASSRDGTTLANYGYTF. The CDR3 region has the DNA TGTGCCAGCAGTCGGGACGGGACCACGTTAGCTAACTATGGCTACACCTTC. V is TRBV5-4 and J is TRBJ1-2; D possibly corresponds to TRBD1 (5 bases). Germline V gives CDR1 SGHNT, CDR2 YYREEE (reference sequence). CDR3 size: 17 residues. V lost 5 bases, J lost 0 bases, and 20 bases lay in between.

The gene calls are TRBV28 and TRBJ2-5; perhaps TRBD1 as D (6 bases). Trimming removed 5 bases at V and 2 bases at J, with 15 bases between. CDR3 length: 15 amino acids. The germline V gene has CDR1 MDHEN and CDR2 SYDVKM. The CDR3 sequence: CASSPTPDRQETQYF. The CDR3 DNA reads TGTGCCAGCAGTCCGACCCCTGACAGGCAAGAGACCCAGTACTTC.

V usage is TRBV5-4 and J usage is TRBJ1-2, with D perhaps matching TRBD1 (6 bases). Germline CDR1 reads SGHNT; CDR2 reads YYREEE (reference sequence). Between the trimmed V and J ends, which lost 0 bases and 8 bases, there was a span of 11 bases. The CDR3 is made up of 13 amino acids. CDR3 in amino acids: CASSLGRGGGYTF. The CDR3 nucleotides are TGTGCCAGCAGCTTGGGCAGGGGTGGCGGCTACACCTTC. The full variable domain, with the rest looked up from reference TRBV5-4 and TRBJ1-2, is ETGVTQSPTHLIKTRGQQVTLRCSSQSGHNTVSWYQQALGQGPQFIFQYYREEENGRGNFPPRFSGLQFPNYSSELNVNALELDDSALYLCASSLGRGGGYTFGSGTRLTVV.

This chain uses TRBV5-1 with TRBJ2-5; no clear D gene. V lost 1 base and J 8 bases, leaving 15 bases between the germline ends. The CDR3 totals 14 residues. The germline gives CDR1 SGHRS, CDR2 YFSETQ. The CDR3 spells CASSLSMVEETQYF. Written as DNA, the CDR3 is TGCGCCAGCAGCTTGTCGATGGTAGAGGAAACCCAGTACTTC.

This clone was picked up a small number of times. The chain uses TRBV15 and TRBJ2-7, with 7 bases that match TRBD1. CDR3 size: 15 residues. V was clipped by 0 bases and J by 3 bases; unmatched bases: 5. Germline V gives CDR1 LNHNV, CDR2 YYDKDF (reference sequence). CDR3 protein: CATSREGTASYEQYF. The CDR3 region has the DNA TGTGCCACCAGCAGAGAAGGGACAGCGAGCTACGAGCAGTACTTC.

This clone was counted only a few times. V gene TRBV10-1 combines with J gene TRBJ1-5; D gene uncertain. Trimming shortened V by 5 bases and J by 1 base, and 6 bases separated the two germline ends. Germline V gene data show CDR1 as WNHNN and CDR2 as SYGVQD (reference sequence). This CDR3 contains 13 residues. Here the CDR3 DNA reads TGCGCCAGCAGTAAAAACAGCAATCAGCCCCAGCATTTT. It specifies CASSKNSNQPQHF.

The V and J genes are TRBV29-1 and TRBJ1-2; D is possibly TRBD1 (6 bases). Trimming shortened V by 8 bases and J by 2 bases, and 18 bases separated the two germline ends. CDR1 is SQVTM and CDR2 is ANQGSEA in the germline V gene. This CDR3 spans 14 amino acids. The CDR3 coding sequence is TGCAGCACGGTGGGACAAAATGCGAACTATGGCTACACCTTC. Translating gives CSTVGQNANYGYTF.

This clone came up a few times. The rearrangement uses TRBV10-3 and TRBJ2-2; D is possibly TRBD2 (5 bases). Trimming took off 10 bases at V and 6 bases at J, with 15 bases between the two ends. The CDR3 length is 13 residues. Germline V lookup: CDR1 ENHRY, CDR2 SYGVKD. The CDR3 DNA is TGTGCCACCACAGAATCGGGGTCCGGGGAGCTGTTTTTT. The encoded protein is CATTESGSGELFF.

The chain recombines TRBV7-2 with TRBJ1-5, with unresolved D. Trimming left V 1 base short and J 7 bases short, with 8 bases between. CDR1 SGHTA and CDR2 FQGNSA come from the germline V gene. The CDR3 length is 13 residues. Here the CDR3 DNA reads TGTGCCAGCAGCTTAGAGGCAAGCCAGCCCCAGCATTTT. This codes for CASSLEASQPQHF.